These 25 T cell receptor beta chains share one sample of origin, sequenced in a study of shared clonotypes between healthy human individuals. Data came from immunoSEQ multiplex PCR; TCRdb stores just in-frame clones and leaves some out. The table records about 180,000 clones, approximately 95% of them present only once. The sample comprised naive CD4+ T cells sorted from blood. Subset defined: CD45RA+ positively selected. The receptor source for this set is a woman aged 25-40 years in good health.

The CDR3 here is CASSPRLAGAYEQYF. The CDR3, as DNA: TGTGCCAGCAGTCCCCGACTAGCGGGAGCCTACGAGCAGTACTTC. The chain couples TRBV28 to TRBJ2-7; 12 nucleotides line up with TRBD2. The germline V gene has CDR1 MDHEN and CDR2 SYDVKM. The CDR3 runs to 15 residues. The ends lost 5 bases at V and 2 bases at J; junction bases unmatched: 4.

V and J are TRBV11-2 and TRBJ1-4; 8 bases fit TRBD1. The CDR3 contains 16 residues. Germline V lookup: CDR1 SGHAT, CDR2 FQNNGV. J lost 8 bases, V lost 5 bases, and 13 bases had no gene match. CDR3 DNA: TGTGCCAGCAGCGTAAACCCGGACAGGGTCGACGAAAAACTGTTTTTT. As protein: CASSVNPDRVDEKLFF.

The gene calls are TRBV10-3 and TRBJ2-3; D is possibly TRBD1 (5 bases). V dropped 6 bases and J dropped 1 base, with 11 bases sitting between them. In germline, CDR1 is ENHRY, CDR2 SYGVKD. This CDR3 has 14 amino acids. CDR3 in amino acids: CAISTQQGTDTQYF. DNA for the CDR3: TGTGCCATCAGCACCCAACAGGGCACAGATACGCAGTATTTT.

V gene TRBV11-2 combines with J gene TRBJ2-7; 7 nucleotides align to TRBD2. This CDR3 is 14 amino acids long. The J segment lost 5 bases and the V segment lost 1 base, leaving 5 bases of the junction unmatched. From germline, CDR1 is SGHAT and CDR2 FQNNGV. CDR3: CASSLGGRIDEQYF. The CDR3 bases are TGTGCCAGCAGCTTAGGCGGGAGAATCGACGAGCAGTACTTC. Full variable domain (outside the CDR3, taken from reference TRBV11-2 and TRBJ2-7): EAGVAQSPRYKIIEKRQSVAFWCNPISGHATLYWYQQILGQGPKLLIQFQNNGVVDDSQLPKDRFSAERLKGVDSTLKIQPAKLEDSAVYLCASSLGGRIDEQYFGPGTRLTVT.

This chain connects TRBV5-5 to TRBJ1-1; 10 bases match TRBD1. Germline CDR1 and CDR2: SGHKS and YYEKEE (reference sequence). With 4 bases clipped from V and 3 bases from J, the junction kept 12 bases outside the gene matches. The CDR3 runs to 17 residues. The CDR3 spells CASSRFGDRGFYTEAFF. The CDR3 DNA reads as TGTGCCAGCAGCCGTTTCGGGGACAGGGGTTTCTACACTGAAGCTTTCTTT. Full variable domain (rest looked up from reference TRBV5-5 and TRBJ1-1): DAGVTQSPTHLIKTRGQQVTLRCSPISGHKSVSWYQQVLGQGPQFIFQYYEKEERGRGNFPDRFSARQFPNYSSELNVNALLLGDSALYLCASSRFGDRGFYTEAFFGQGTRLTVV.

This chain connects TRBV18 to TRBJ1-1; possibly TRBD1 for D (6 bases). CDR1 KGHSH and CDR2 LQKENI come from the germline V gene. This CDR3 has 14 amino acids. V lost 6 bases, J lost 1 base, and 12 bases lay in between. The CDR3 loop reads CASSSGATNTEAFF. The DNA of the CDR3 is TGTGCCAGCTCCTCAGGGGCGACGAACACTGAAGCTTTCTTT.

The chain is built from TRBV27 and TRBJ1-1, with TRBD1 identical over 7 bases. This CDR3 contains 15 residues. Germline V gene lookup returns CDR1 MNHEY and CDR2 SMNVEV (reference sequence). J was trimmed by 4 bases and V by 5 bases; bases with no gene match: 10. In DNA form, the CDR3 reads TGTGCCAGCAGTCGAGAGGGACAGAGAAGCACTGAAGCTTTCTTT. Residues: CASSREGQRSTEAFF.

V usage is TRBV28 and J usage is TRBJ2-7; 10 bases map to TRBD1. The CDR3 extends over 15 amino acids. The V segment lost 6 bases and the J segment 6 bases; nucleotides outside the gene matches: 11. CDR1 is MDHEN and CDR2 is SYDVKM in the germline V gene. The CDR3 DNA sequence: TGTGCCAGCAGAACCACCGGGACAGGGGTTCCCGAGCAGTACTTC. Its translation is CASRTTGTGVPEQYF.

V and J are TRBV19 and TRBJ1-1; possible D gene TRBD1, 5 bases. The V gene's germline CDR1 is LNHDA and CDR2 SQIVND (reference sequence). This CDR3 has 17 residues. V was trimmed by 6 bases and J by 0 bases, leaving 20 bases between them. The CDR3 DNA sequence: TGTGCCAGTAGGACCTCGGTAGGGGAATTAGTGAACACTGAAGCTTTCTTT. Translation: CASRTSVGELVNTEAFF.

The V call is TRBV18, the J call TRBJ2-2, with D possibly TRBD1 on 6 matching bases. The CDR3 sequence is 18 residues long. The germline V gene has CDR1 KGHSH and CDR2 LQKENI. V lost 4 bases and J 2 bases, leaving 20 bases between the germline ends. Here the CDR3 DNA reads TGTGCCAGCTCACGGGGGACACCCCCTAACTCCAACACCGGGGAGCTGTTTTTT. Its translation: CASSRGTPPNSNTGELFF.

This chain links TRBV11-2 with TRBJ2-7, with D possibly TRBD2 on 6 matching bases. CDR1 SGHAT and CDR2 FQNNGV come from the germline V gene. Trimming took 5 bases from V and 2 from J, leaving 16 bases between them. CDR3 size: 15 residues. The CDR3 nucleotides are TGTGCCAGCAGCCCTAAGGCGGGAAGAGCCTACGAGCAGTACTTC. This encodes CASSPKAGRAYEQYF.

The rearrangement uses TRBV2 and TRBJ2-5, with D unresolved. The V gene lost 6 bases and the J gene lost 4 bases, with 15 bases spanning the gap. The CDR3 sequence is 14 residues long. Germline V CDR1 and CDR2: SNHLY, FYNNEI. CDR3 in amino acids: CASRSSSLPETQYF. DNA of the CDR3: TGTGCCAGCAGATCGAGTAGCCTTCCAGAGACCCAGTACTTC.

Concerning this clone: No DNA is shown, since the ends of the CDR3 on it are uncertain; the CDR3 is the one TCRdb lists. The rearrangement uses TRBV6-5 and TRBJ2-1; the D call TRBD2 from the table was never checked on the DNA. Germline V gene sequence: CDR1 MNHEY, CDR2 SVGAGI. The length of the CDR3 is 14 amino acids, counting both ends. CDR3 region: CASSSSWLAGEQFF.

The chain has TRBV11-3 and TRBJ2-3, with 11 bases identical to TRBD2. The junction had 7 bases not matched to a gene; V was cut back by 6 bases and J by 8 bases. Germline assignment: CDR1 SGHNT and CDR2 YENEEA. This CDR3 is 14 amino acids long. CDR3 nucleotides: TGTGCCAGCAGTTTTAGCGGGAGGGCCGCTACGCAGTATTTT. This gives the protein CASSFSGRAATQYF.

The chain is built from TRBV7-8 and TRBJ1-5; D gene ambiguous. The germline V gene encodes CDR1 SGHVS and CDR2 FQNEAQ. The CDR3 totals 13 residues. Trimming removed 2 bases from V and 7 bases from J, with 9 bases in between. The CDR3 loop is CASSLRDKQPQHF. Here the CDR3 DNA reads TGTGCCAGCAGCTTAAGAGATAAGCAGCCCCAGCATTTT.

V usage is TRBV27 and J usage is TRBJ2-7; 10 bases are shared with TRBD1. Losses at the gene ends were 3 bases for V and 6 bases for J; bases not matched to a gene: 8. The CDR3 loop spans 15 amino acids. Germline CDR1 and CDR2: MNHEY and SMNVEV (reference sequence). CDR3 residues: CASSLFGTGVGEQYF. The CDR3 DNA is TGTGCCAGCAGTTTGTTCGGGACAGGGGTCGGCGAGCAGTACTTC.

The genes are TRBV5-6 and TRBJ2-1; weak D call: TRBD2 (5 bases). The germline V gene has CDR1 SGHDT and CDR2 YYEEEE. The V and J ends lost 1 base and 12 bases respectively, with 11 bases between them. This CDR3 comprises 12 residues. The CDR3 sequence is CASSLSSRGQFF. CDR3 coding DNA: TGTGCCAGCAGCTTGTCAAGCCGGGGGCAGTTCTTC.

The rearrangement links TRBV28 to TRBJ2-7, with TRBD2 matching over 9 bases. The CDR3 length is 15 residues. The ends lost 5 bases at V and 0 bases at J; junction bases unmatched: 5. Germline CDR1 is MDHEN and CDR2 is SYDVKM. The CDR3 reads CASSPYSGSSYEQYF. Written as DNA, the CDR3 is TGTGCCAGCAGTCCCTATAGCGGGAGCTCCTACGAGCAGTACTTC.

The chain is built from TRBV7-7 and TRBJ2-5; 7 nucleotides match TRBD1. After removal of 0 bases from V and 1 base from J, the junction contained 5 bases not matched to a gene. The CDR3 has 16 residues. CDR1 is SSHAT, CDR2 FNYEAQ, per germline (reference sequence). CDR3 DNA sequence: TGTGCCAGCAGCTTAGCATTGACAGGGACCCAAGAGACCCAGTACTTC. As protein: CASSLALTGTQETQYF.

This chain joins TRBV28 and TRBJ1-2, with D hard to call. The V and J ends lost 5 bases and 8 bases respectively, with 9 bases between them. Germline V gives CDR1 MDHEN, CDR2 SYDVKM. The CDR3 has 11 residues. The CDR3 DNA is TGTGCCAGCAGTACATCTATCGGCTACACCTTC. It translates to CASSTSIGYTF.

V and J are TRBV10-3 and TRBJ2-7; D gene unclear. V lost 0 bases and J 3 bases, leaving 12 bases between the germline ends. The CDR3 extends over 15 amino acids. CDR1 is ENHRY, CDR2 SYGVKD, per germline. The DNA for the CDR3 is TGTGCCATCAGTGAGTCCCCACTCTGGGACTACGAGCAGTACTTC. It codes for CAISESPLWDYEQYF.

In the case of this clone: This sample also contains other DNA sequences that code for the same CDR3. The rearrangement joins TRBV18 to TRBJ1-1; maybe TRBD1 (6 bases). V dropped 3 bases and J dropped 3 bases, with 11 bases sitting between them. Per germline, CDR1 KGHSH and CDR2 LQKENI. The CDR3 has 14 residues. Written as DNA, the CDR3 is TGTGCCAGCTCACCTGGGGGCAGGGACACTGAAGCTTTCTTT. Amino acids: CASSPGGRDTEAFF.

This chain connects TRBV29-1 to TRBJ2-1, with no clear D. Germline V gene data show CDR1 as SQVTM and CDR2 as ANQGSEA. CDR3 length: 12 residues. V was cut by 0 bases and J by 4 bases, with 4 bases left in between. The CDR3 coding sequence is TGCAGCGTTGAAGAAGCGTACAATGAGCAGTTCTTC. Translating it yields CSVEEAYNEQFF.

The gene calls are TRBV11-1 and TRBJ2-7; no clear D. V was pared by 1 base and J by 0 bases, with 10 bases between. In germline, CDR1 is SGHAT, CDR2 FQDESV (reference sequence). The CDR3 loop spans 15 amino acids. DNA for the CDR3: TGTGCCAGCAGCTTAGAGGAAGAAGGCTCCTACGAGCAGTACTTC. The encoded protein is CASSLEEEGSYEQYF. Using reference TRBV11-1 and TRBJ2-7 for the parts outside the CDR3, the full variable domain is EAEVAQSPRYKITEKSQAVAFWCDPISGHATLYWYRQILGQGPELLVQFQDESVVDDSQLPKDRFSAERLKGVDSTLKIQPAELGDSAMYLCASSLEEEGSYEQYFGPGTRLTVT.

The rearrangement uses TRBV6-5 and TRBJ2-7; 7 nucleotides line up with TRBD1. After removal of 0 bases from V and 3 bases from J, the junction contained 8 bases not matched to a gene. CDR3 size: 16 residues. The germline V gene has CDR1 MNHEY and CDR2 SVGAGI. CDR3: CASSYSRGQGDYEQYF. For the CDR3, the DNA is TGTGCCAGCAGTTACTCTCGGGGTCAGGGGGACTACGAGCAGTACTTC.